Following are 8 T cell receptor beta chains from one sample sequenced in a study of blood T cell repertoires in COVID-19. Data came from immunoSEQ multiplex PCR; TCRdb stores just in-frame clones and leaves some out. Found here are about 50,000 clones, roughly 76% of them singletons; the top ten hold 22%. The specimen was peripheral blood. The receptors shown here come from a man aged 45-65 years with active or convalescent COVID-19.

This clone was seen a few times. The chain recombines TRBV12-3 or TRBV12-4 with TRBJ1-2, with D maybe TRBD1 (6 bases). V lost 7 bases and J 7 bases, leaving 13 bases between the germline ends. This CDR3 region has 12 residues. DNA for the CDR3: TGTGCCAGCAAACCACAGGGATCTGGCTACACCTTC. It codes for CASKPQGSGYTF.

The CDR3 DNA reads as TGTGCCAGCAGCGCCCGGACAGATCCAAATGAAAAACTGTTTTTT. This encodes CASSARTDPNEKLFF. This rearrangement joins TRBV9 to TRBJ1-4, with D perhaps TRBD1 (6 bases). Trimming left V 3 bases short and J 5 bases short, with 14 bases between. The germline V gene encodes CDR1 SGDLS and CDR2 YYNGEE. This CDR3 has 15 amino acids.

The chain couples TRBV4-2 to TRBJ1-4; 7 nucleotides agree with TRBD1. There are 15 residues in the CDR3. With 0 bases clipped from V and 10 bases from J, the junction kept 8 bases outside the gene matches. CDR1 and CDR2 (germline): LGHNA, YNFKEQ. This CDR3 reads CASSQDGIGGAKLFF. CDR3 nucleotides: TGTGCCAGCAGCCAAGATGGTATAGGGGGCGCAAAACTGTTTTTT.

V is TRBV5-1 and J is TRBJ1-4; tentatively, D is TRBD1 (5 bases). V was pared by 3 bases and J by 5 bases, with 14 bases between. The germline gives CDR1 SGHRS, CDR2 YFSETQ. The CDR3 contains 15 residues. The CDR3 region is CASSWYWGENEKLFF. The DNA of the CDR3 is TGCGCCAGCAGCTGGTACTGGGGGGAAAATGAAAAACTGTTTTTT.

The CDR3 region is CASSIPGGFDEQFF. The CDR3 DNA reads TGTGCCAGTAGTATACCAGGGGGCTTCGATGAGCAGTTCTTC. The chain links TRBV19 to TRBJ2-1, with TRBD1 matching 8 bases. J was trimmed by 8 bases and V by 2 bases; bases with no gene match: 5. CDR3 length: 14 amino acids. The V gene's germline CDR1 is LNHDA and CDR2 SQIVND (reference sequence). The full variable domain, in which reference TRBV19 and TRBJ2-1 provide the parts outside the CDR3, is DGGITQSPKYLFRKEGQNVTLSCEQNLNHDAMYWYRQDPGQGLRLIYYSQIVNDFQKGDIAEGYSVSREKKESFPLTVTSAQKNPTAFYLCASSIPGGFDEQFFGPGTRLTVL.

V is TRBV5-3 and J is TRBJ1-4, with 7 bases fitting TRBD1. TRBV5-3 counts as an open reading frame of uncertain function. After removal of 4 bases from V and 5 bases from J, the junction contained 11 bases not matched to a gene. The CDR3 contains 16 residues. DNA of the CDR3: TGTGCCAGAAGCCCGAACCGACAGGGCCCCAATGAAAAACTGTTTTTT. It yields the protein CARSPNRQGPNEKLFF.

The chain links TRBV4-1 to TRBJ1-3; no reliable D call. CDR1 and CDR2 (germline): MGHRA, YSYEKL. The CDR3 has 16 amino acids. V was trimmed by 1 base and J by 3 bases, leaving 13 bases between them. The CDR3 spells CASSQVYYGGGNTIYF. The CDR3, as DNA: TGCGCCAGCAGCCAAGTATACTACGGCGGTGGAAACACCATATATTTT.

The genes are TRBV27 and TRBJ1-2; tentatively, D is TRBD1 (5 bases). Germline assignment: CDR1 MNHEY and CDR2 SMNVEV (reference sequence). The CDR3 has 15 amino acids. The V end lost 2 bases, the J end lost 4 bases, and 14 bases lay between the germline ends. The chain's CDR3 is CASSLTPGLVYGYTF. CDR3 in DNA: TGTGCCAGCAGTTTAACCCCAGGGCTAGTCTATGGCTACACCTTC.